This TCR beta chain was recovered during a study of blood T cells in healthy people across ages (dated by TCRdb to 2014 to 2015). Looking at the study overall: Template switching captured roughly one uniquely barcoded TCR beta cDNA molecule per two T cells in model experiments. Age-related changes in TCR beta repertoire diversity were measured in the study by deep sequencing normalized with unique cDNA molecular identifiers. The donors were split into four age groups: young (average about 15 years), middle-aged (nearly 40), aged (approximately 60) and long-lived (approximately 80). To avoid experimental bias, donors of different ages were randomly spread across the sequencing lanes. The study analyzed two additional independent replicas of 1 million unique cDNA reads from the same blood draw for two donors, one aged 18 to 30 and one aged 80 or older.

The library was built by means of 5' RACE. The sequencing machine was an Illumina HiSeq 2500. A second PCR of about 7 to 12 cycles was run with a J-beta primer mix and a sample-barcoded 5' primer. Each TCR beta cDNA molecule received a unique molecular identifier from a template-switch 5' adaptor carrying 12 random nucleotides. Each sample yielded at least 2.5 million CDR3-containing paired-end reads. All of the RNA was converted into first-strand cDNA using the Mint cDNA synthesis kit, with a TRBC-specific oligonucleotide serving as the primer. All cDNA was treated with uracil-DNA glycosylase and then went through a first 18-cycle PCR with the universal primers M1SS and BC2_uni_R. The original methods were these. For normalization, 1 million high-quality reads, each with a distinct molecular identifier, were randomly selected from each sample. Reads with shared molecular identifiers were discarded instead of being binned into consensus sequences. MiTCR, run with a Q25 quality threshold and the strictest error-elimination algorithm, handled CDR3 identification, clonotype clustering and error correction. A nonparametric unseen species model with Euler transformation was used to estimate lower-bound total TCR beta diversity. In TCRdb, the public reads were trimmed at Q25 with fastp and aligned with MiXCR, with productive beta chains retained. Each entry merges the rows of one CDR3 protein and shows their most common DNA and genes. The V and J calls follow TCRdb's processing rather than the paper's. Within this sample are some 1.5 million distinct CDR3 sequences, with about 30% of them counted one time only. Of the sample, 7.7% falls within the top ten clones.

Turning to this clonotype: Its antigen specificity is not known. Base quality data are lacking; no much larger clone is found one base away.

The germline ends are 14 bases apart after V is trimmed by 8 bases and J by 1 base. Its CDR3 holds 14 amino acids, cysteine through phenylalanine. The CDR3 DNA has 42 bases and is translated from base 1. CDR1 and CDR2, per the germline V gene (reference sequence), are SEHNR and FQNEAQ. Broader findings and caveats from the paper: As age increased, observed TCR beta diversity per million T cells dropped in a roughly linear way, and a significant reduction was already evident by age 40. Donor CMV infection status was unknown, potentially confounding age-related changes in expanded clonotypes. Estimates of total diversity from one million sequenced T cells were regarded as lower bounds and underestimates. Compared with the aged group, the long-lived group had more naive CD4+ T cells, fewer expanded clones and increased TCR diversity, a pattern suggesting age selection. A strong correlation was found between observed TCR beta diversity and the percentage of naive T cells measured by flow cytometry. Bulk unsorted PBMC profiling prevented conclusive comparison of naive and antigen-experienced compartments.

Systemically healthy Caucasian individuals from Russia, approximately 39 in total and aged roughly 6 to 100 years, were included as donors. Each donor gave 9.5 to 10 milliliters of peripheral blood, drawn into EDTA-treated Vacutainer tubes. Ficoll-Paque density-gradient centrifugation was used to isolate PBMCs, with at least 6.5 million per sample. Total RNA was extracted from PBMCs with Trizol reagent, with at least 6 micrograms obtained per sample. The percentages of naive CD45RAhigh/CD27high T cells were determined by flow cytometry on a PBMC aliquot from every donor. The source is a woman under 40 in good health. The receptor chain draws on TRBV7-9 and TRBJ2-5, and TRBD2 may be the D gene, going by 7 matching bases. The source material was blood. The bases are TGTGCCAGCGGAGGCGGGGGCATCCAAGAGACCCAGTACTTC. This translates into CASGGGGIQETQYF.